This T cell receptor (beta chain) was retrieved from a study of blood T cell repertoires in COVID-19. Overall study: From the United States, Italy and Spain came samples of acute and convalescent COVID-19. Nucleic acid was either cDNA or gDNA, and it came from T cells, B-cell-depleted T cells, or PBMCs.

In germline, CDR1 is DFQATT, CDR2 SNEGSKA (reference sequence). The CDR3 runs to 14 residues. The V and J ends lost 3 bases and 2 bases respectively, with 13 bases between them. Repertoires were generated with immunoSEQ multiplex PCR, while TCRdb's copy carries only in-frame clones and drops some. The sample has some 230,000 clones, approximately 78% seen once. The receptor's source is a woman older than 75 with COVID-19, enrolled during active disease. The V and J genes are TRBV20-1 and TRBJ2-5; D gene unclear. Sequencing used peripheral blood. CDR3 nucleotide sequence: TGCAGTGCTAGTTTGACACTTGGTCAAGAGACCCAGTACTTC. Residues: CSASLTLGQETQYF.